This T cell receptor beta chain was observed in a study of cytomegalovirus exposure and HLA in healthy donors. On this clone itself: No antigen is known for it.

Whole-study results and caveats: CMV serostatus stood as the only immune exposure information on hand. While the bulk of TCR sequences proved rare, some public TCRs turned up in many donors. Researchers left out some V segments, among them TRBV6-2 and TRBV6-3, as indistinguishable. Cytomegalovirus-associated TCR beta chains were listed, numbering roughly 150.

The PCR contained 60 Vbeta and 13 Jbeta primers. Clones were sequenced by immunoSEQ multiplex PCR, and TCRdb holds only the in-frame ones, with some missing. The sample has more than 110,000 clones, around 76% seen once. The CDR3 length is 14 residues. Germline lookup yields CDR1 WNHNN and CDR2 SYGVQD (reference sequence). The sequencing input was PBMCs. The chain has TRBV10-1 and TRBJ2-5, with D tentatively TRBD1 (6 bases). The DNA matches TRBJ2-7 better at its end, which makes the J call doubtful. The receptor was derived from a man aged 18 to 30 in good health and CMV-seronegative. The CDR3: CASSESTGSDEQYF. The CDR3 DNA sequence: TGCGCCAGCAGTGAGTCGACAGGATCAGACGAGCAGTACTTC.